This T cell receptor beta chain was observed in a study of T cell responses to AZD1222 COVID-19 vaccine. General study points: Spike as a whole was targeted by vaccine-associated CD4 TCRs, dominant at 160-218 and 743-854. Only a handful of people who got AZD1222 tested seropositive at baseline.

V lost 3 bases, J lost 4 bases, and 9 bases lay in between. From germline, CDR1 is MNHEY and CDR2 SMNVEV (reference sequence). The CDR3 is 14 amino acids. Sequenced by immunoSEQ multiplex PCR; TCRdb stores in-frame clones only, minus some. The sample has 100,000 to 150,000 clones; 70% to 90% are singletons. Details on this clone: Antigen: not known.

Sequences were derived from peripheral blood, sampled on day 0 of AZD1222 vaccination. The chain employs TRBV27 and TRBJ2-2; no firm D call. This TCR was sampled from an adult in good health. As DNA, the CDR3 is TGTGCCAGCAGTTTCATGGCGGCCACCGGGGAGCTGTTTTTT. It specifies CASSFMAATGELFF.